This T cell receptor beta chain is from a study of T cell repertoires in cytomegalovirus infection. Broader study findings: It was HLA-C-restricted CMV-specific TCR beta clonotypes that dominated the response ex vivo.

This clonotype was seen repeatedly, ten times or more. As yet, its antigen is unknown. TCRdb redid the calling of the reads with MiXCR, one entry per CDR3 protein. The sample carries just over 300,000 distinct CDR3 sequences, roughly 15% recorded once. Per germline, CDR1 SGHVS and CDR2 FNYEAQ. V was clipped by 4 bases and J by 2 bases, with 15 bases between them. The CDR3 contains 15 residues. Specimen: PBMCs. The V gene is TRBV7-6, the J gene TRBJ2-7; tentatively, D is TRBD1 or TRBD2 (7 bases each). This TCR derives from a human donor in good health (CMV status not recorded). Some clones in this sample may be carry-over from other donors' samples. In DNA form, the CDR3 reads TGTGCCAGCAGCTCCCAGGGGGGGGGCCCCTACGAGCAGTACTTC. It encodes CASSSQGGGPYEQYF.